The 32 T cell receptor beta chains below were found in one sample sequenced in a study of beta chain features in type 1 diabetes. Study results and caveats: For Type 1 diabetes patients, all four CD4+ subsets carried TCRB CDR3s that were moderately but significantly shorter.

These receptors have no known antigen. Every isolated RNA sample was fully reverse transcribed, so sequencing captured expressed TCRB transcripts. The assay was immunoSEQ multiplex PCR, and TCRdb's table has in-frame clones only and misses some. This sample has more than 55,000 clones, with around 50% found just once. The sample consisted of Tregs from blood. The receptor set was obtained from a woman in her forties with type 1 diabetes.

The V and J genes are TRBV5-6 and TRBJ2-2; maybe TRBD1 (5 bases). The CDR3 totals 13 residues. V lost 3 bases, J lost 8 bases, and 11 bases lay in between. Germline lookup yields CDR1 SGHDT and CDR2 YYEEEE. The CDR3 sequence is CASSSVQGGELFF. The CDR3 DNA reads TGTGCCAGCAGCTCAGTTCAGGGAGGGGAGCTGTTTTTT.

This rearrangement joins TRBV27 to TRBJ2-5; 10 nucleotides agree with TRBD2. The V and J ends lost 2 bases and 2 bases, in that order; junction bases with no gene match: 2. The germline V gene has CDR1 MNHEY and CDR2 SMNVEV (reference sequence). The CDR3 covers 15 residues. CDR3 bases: TGTGCCAGCAGTTTAGGTAGCGGGGGGCAAGAGACCCAGTACTTC. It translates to CASSLGSGGQETQYF.

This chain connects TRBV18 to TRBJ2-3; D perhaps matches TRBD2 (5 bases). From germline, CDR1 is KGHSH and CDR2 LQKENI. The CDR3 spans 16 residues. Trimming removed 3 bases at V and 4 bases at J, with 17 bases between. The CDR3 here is CASSPPRGSAADTQYF. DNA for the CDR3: TGTGCCAGCTCACCGCCTCGAGGTAGCGCGGCAGATACGCAGTATTTT.

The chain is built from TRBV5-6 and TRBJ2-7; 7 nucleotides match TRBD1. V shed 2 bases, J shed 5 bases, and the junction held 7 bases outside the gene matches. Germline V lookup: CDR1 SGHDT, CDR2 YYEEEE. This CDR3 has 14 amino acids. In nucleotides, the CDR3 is TGTGCCAGCAGCTTTCAAGACAGGGACCACGAGCAGTACTTC. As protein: CASSFQDRDHEQYF.

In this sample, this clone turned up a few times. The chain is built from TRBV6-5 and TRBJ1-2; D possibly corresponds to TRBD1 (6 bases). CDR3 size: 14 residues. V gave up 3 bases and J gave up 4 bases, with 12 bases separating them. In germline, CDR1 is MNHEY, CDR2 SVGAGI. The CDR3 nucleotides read TGTGCCAGCAGTTATAGAGACAGGACCTATGGCTACACCTTC. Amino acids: CASSYRDRTYGYTF.

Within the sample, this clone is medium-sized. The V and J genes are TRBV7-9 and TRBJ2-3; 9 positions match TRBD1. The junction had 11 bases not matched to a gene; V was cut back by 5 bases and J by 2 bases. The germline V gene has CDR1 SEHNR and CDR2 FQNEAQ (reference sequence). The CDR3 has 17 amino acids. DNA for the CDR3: TGTGCCAGCAGCCGAGGGGACAGGGAAGGGTCCACAGATACGCAGTATTTT. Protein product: CASSRGDREGSTDTQYF.

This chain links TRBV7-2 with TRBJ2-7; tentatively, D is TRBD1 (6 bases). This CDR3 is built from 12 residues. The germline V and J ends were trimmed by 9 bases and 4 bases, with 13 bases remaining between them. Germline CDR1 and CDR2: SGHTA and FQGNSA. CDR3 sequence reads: CASRGSGYEQYF. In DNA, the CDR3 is TGTGCCAGTAGGGGGTCCGGGTACGAGCAGTACTTC.

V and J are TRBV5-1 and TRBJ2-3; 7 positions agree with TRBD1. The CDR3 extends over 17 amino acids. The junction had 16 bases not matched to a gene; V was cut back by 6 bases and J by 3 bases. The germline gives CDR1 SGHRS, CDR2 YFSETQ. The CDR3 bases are TGCGCCAGCAACCGTTTCACAGGGGCTTTCGGGACAGATACGCAGTATTTT. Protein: CASNRFTGAFGTDTQYF.

CDR3 nucleotide sequence: TGTGCCAGCAGCCAATATAGCGGGAGCCTTAACAATGAGCAGTTCTTC. It specifies CASSQYSGSLNNEQFF. The V and J genes are TRBV4-2 and TRBJ2-1, with TRBD2 matching 9 bases. Germline V gene data show CDR1 as LGHNA and CDR2 as YNFKEQ. J lost 5 bases, V lost 2 bases, and 7 bases had no gene match. The CDR3 is 16 amino acids.

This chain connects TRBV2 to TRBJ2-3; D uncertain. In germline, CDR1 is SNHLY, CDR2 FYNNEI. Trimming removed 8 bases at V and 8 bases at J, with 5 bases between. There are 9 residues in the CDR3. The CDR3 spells CASGTTQYF. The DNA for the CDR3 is TGTGCCAGCGGCACTACGCAGTATTTT.

For the CDR3, the DNA is TGCGCCAGCACGAGGGGAGACAGGGGGTCGGCAGAGACCCAGTACTTC. It codes for CASTRGDRGSAETQYF. The rearrangement joins TRBV5-1 to TRBJ2-5; 9 bases align to TRBD1. CDR3 size: 16 residues. The ends lost 6 bases at V and 4 bases at J; junction bases unmatched: 13. Germline V lookup: CDR1 SGHRS, CDR2 YFSETQ.

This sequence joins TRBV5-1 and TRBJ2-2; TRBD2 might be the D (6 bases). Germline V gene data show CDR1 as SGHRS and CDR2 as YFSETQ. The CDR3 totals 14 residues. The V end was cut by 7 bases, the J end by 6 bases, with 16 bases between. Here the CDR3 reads CASRIDGGSGELFF. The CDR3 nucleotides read TGCGCCAGCCGTATAGACGGGGGATCCGGGGAGCTGTTTTTT.

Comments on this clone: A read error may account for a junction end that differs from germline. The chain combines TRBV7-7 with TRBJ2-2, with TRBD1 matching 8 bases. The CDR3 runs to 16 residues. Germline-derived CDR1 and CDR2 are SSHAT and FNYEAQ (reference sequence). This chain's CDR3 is CASSLEGQAFTGELFF. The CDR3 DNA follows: TGTGCTAGCAGCTTAGAGGGACAGGCATTCACCGGGGAGCTGTTTTTT. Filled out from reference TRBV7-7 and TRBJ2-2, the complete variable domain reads GAGVSQSPRYKVTKRGQDVTLRCDPISSHATLYWYQQALGQGPEFLTYFNYEAQPDKSGLPSDRFSAERPEGSISTLTIQRTEQRDSAMYRCASSLEGQAFTGELFFGEGSRLTVL.

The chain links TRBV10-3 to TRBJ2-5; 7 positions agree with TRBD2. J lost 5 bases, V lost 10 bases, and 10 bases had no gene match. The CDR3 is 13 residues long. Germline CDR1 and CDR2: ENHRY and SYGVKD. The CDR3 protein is CATGGGAPETQYF. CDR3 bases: TGTGCCACTGGGGGAGGGGCTCCGGAGACCCAGTACTTC.

DNA of the CDR3: TGCAGTGCTCCCGAACACTACGAGCAGTACTTC. Translation: CSAPEHYEQYF. The chain links TRBV20-1 to TRBJ2-7; D unresolved. The V gene's germline CDR1 is DFQATT and CDR2 SNEGSKA (reference sequence). V lost 5 bases and J lost 3, with 8 bases in between. The CDR3 length is 11 residues.

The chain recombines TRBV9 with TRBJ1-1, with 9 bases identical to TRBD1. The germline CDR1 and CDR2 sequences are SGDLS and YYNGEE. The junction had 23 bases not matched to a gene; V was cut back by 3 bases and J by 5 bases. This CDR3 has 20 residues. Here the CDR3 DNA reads TGTGCCAGCAGCGGCCCGGGGACAGGGCCGGACGGAAGGAGTAAGACTGAAGCTTTCTTT. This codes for CASSGPGTGPDGRSKTEAFF.

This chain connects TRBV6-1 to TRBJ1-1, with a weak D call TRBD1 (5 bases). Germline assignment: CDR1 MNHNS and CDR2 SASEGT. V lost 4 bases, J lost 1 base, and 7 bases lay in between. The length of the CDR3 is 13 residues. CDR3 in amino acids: CASSGQGNTEAFF. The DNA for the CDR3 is TGTGCCAGCAGTGGGCAGGGGAACACTGAAGCTTTCTTT.

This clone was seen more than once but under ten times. The CDR3 spells CASKLTGNQPQHF. The CDR3 DNA is TGTGCCAGCAAGCTGACAGGTAATCAGCCCCAGCATTTT. The gene calls are TRBV28 and TRBJ1-5; weak D call: TRBD1 (6 bases). There are 13 residues in the CDR3. Per germline, CDR1 MDHEN and CDR2 SYDVKM. V was clipped by 7 bases and J by 4 bases, with 11 bases between them.

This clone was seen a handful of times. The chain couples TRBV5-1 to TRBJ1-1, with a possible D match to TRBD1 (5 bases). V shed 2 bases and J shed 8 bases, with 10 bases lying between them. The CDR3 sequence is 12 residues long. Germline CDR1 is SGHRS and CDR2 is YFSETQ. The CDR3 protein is CASSFGWGEAFF. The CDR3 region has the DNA TGCGCCAGCAGCTTCGGCTGGGGCGAAGCTTTCTTT.

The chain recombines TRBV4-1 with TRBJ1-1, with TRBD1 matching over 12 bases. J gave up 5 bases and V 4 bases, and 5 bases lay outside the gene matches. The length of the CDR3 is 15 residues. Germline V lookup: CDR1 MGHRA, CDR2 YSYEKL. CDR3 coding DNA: TGCGCCAGCAGCCCGGGACAGGGGGCGATTACTGAAGCTTTCTTT. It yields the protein CASSPGQGAITEAFF.

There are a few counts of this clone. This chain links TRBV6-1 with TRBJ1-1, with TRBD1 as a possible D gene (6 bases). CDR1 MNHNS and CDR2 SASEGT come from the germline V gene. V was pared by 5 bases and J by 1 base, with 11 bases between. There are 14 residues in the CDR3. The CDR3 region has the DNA TGTGCCAGCAGTCCCACAGGGTCGAACACTGAAGCTTTCTTT. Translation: CASSPTGSNTEAFF.

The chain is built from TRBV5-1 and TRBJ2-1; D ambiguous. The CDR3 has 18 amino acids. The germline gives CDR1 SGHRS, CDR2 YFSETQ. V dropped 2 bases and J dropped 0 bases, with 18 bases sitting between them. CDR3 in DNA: TGCGCCAGCAGCTTAGCCCTCTCCAGCGCGAGCTCCTACAATGAGCAGTTCTTC. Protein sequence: CASSLALSSASSYNEQFF. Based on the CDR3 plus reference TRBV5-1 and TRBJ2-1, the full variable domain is KAGVTQTPRYLIKTRGQQVTLSCSPISGHRSVSWYQQTPGQGLQFLFEYFSETQRNKGNFPGRFSGRQFSNSRSEMNVSTLELGDSALYLCASSLALSSASSYNEQFFGPGTRLTVL.

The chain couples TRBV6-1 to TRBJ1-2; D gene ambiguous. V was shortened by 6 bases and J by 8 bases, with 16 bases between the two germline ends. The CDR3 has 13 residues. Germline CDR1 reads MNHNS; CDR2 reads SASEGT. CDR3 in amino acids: CASSALLSGGYTF. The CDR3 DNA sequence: TGTGCCAGCAGCGCCCTATTATCGGGAGGCTACACCTTC.

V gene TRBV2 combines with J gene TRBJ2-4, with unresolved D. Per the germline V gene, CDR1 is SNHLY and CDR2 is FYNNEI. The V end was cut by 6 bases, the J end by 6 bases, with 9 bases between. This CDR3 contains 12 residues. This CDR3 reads CASRASGNIQYF. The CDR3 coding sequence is TGTGCCAGCAGAGCATCAGGAAACATTCAGTACTTC.

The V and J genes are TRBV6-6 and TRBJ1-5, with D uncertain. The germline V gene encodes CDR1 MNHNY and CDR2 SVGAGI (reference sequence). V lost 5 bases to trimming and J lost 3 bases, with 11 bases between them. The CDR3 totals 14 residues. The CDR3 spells CASSLGSNNQPQHF. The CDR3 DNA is TGTGCCAGCAGTCTCGGGAGTAACAATCAGCCCCAGCATTTT.

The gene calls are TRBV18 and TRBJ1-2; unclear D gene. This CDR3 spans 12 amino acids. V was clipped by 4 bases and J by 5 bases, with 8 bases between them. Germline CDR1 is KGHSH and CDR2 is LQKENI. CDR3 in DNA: TGTGCCAGCTCACGTGGGGAGTATGGCTACACCTTC. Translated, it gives CASSRGEYGYTF.

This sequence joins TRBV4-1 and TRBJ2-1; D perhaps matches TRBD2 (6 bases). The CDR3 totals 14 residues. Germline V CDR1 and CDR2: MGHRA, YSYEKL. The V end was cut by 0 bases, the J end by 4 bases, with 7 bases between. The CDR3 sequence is CASSQEAGYNEQFF. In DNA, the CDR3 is TGCGCCAGCAGCCAAGAGGCGGGGTACAATGAGCAGTTCTTC.

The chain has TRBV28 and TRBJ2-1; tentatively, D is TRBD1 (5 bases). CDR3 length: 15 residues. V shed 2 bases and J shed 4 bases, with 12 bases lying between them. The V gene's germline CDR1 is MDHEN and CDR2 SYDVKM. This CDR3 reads CASSLQGSGYNEQFF. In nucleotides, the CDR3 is TGTGCCAGCAGTTTACAGGGCTCGGGTTACAATGAGCAGTTCTTC.

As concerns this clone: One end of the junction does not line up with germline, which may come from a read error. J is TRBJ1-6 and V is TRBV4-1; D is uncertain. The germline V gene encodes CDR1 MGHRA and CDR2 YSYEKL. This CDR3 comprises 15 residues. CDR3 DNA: TGCGCCAGCAGCCAAGAGGTCGCGTCGTATTCCCCCCTCCACTTT. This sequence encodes CASSQEVASYSPLHF.

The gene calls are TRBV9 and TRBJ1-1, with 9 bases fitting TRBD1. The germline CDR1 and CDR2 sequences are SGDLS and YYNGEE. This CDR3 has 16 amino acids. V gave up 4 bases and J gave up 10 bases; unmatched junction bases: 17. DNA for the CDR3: TGTGCCAGCAGCCCCACCGGGACAGGGTCCCAATTGGGAGCTTTCTTT. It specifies CASSPTGTGSQLGAFF.

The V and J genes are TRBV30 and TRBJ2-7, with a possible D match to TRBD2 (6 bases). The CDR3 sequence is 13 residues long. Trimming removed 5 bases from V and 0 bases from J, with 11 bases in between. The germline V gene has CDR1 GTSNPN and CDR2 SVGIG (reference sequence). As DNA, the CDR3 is TGTGCCTGGGTTGGGGGGACCTCCTACGAGCAGTACTTC. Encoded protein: CAWVGGTSYEQYF.

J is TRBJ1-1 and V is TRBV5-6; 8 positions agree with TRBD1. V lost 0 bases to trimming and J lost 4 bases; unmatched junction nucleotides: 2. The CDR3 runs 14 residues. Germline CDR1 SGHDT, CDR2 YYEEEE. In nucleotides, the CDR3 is TGTGCCAGCAGCTTGGCCACAGGGGGCACTGAAGCTTTCTTT. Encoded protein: CASSLATGGTEAFF.